This TCR beta chain stems from a study of blood T cell repertoires in COVID-19. On the study more broadly: The samples span acute and convalescent COVID-19 from the United States, Italy and Spain.

In the authors' methods: Reference gene primer amplification gave nucleated cell count estimates. The protocol was immunoSEQ multiplex PCR, while the TCRdb copy is restricted to in-frame clones and leaves out a portion. V and J calls plus clone size are reproduced from that table; the DNA served to infer D and trimming. This sample has roughly 300,000 clones, with 80% to 90% found just once. Germline V gives CDR1 SEHNR, CDR2 FQNEAQ (reference sequence). The ends were cut back, 2 bases at V and 5 bases at J, with 16 bases in the middle. This CDR3 is built from 16 residues. Input material: peripheral blood. This clonotype was obtained from a woman in her 50s who had recovered from COVID-19. The V gene is TRBV7-9, the J gene TRBJ2-1; weak D call: TRBD1 (6 bases). Here the CDR3 reads CASSLFLSQGNNEQFF. The DNA of the CDR3 is TGTGCCAGCAGCTTATTTCTCTCGCAGGGGAACAATGAGCAGTTCTTC.